This T cell receptor (beta chain) emerged from a study of monozygotic twins with inflammatory bowel disease. There are 15 residues in the CDR3. Germline CDR1 LGHDT, CDR2 YNNKEL (reference sequence). Following a re-call of the 5' RACE reads, TCRdb has one entry per CDR3 protein and lacks DNA. The sample has about 300,000 distinct CDR3 sequences. Sequencing used blood. The genes are TRBV3-1 and TRBJ2-1; the TCRdb D gene call, TRBD2, has no DNA to confirm it. The sequence was obtained from a human donor with ulcerative colitis or Crohn's disease, or a healthy co-twin of an affected twin (not recorded which). The CDR3 here is CASSQASLAGNEQFF.